Listed below are T cell receptor beta chains from one sample, sequenced in a study of cytomegalovirus exposure and HLA in healthy donors. Produced via immunoSEQ multiplex PCR; TCRdb's table is partial and in-frame only. The table records approximately 190,000 clones, around four fifths of them present only once. Sequenced input: PBMCs. These receptors all come from a man aged 35-49 years in good health and CMV-seropositive. Both conserved end residues are part of each CDR3. The D gene is left open where the match is weak. Rows give clone size only sometimes, using once, few, many, or a class for an expanded clone.

CDR3 DNA,CDR3 protein,V gene,clone size,J gene,D gene
TGTGCCTGGGGAGGACGAGAGACCCAGTACTTC,CAWGGRETQYF,TRBV30,.,TRBJ2-5,.
TGTGCCAGCAGCTCCAGACAGGGTCTAGGAAGCACAGATACGCAGTATTTT,CASSSRQGLGSTDTQYF,TRBV5-4,.,TRBJ2-3,TRBD1
TGTGCCAGCAGCGTAGCTTTGAGGGCCACTGAAGCTTTCTTT,CASSVALRATEAFF,TRBV9,.,TRBJ1-1,.
TGTGCCAGCAGTGACAGCCCGACCTACGAGCAGTACTTC,CASSDSPTYEQYF,TRBV27,.,TRBJ2-7,.
TGCGCCAGCAGCTCGTCTAACGAGCAGTACTTC,CASSSSNEQYF,TRBV5-1,.,TRBJ2-7,.
TGTGCCAGCAGCCACCACGACGGCTCTAGCACTGAAGCTTTCTTT,CASSHHDGSSTEAFF,TRBV4-2,.,TRBJ1-1,.
TGTGCCAGCAGCTTGCTCGATGAGCAGTTCTTC,CASSLLDEQFF,TRBV5-8,.,TRBJ2-1,.
TGTGCCAGCAGTTGGGGACAGGGGAGCTATGGCTACACCTTC,CASSWGQGSYGYTF,TRBV28,.,TRBJ1-2,TRBD1
TGTGCCAGCAGACGCCTGCTAGCGGGAGGGGAGACCCAGTACTTC,CASRRLLAGGETQYF,TRBV6-5,few,TRBJ2-5,TRBD2
TGTGCCAGCACAGACAGTGTAACTAATGAAAAACTGTTTTTT,CASTDSVTNEKLFF,TRBV6-5,.,TRBJ1-4,.
TGCGCCAGCGGGAAGGCCAGGGCTAACCTTTACAATGAGCAGTTCTTC,CASGKARANLYNEQFF,TRBV5-1,.,TRBJ2-1,.
TGCGCCAGCAGCTTGGACGACGCGGCAACTAATGAAAAACTGTTTTTT,CASSLDDAATNEKLFF,TRBV5-1,.,TRBJ1-4,.
TGTGCCAGAAGCTCGACAGGTGGTTCGCAGTACTTC,CARSSTGGSQYF,TRBV5-3,.,TRBJ2-7,.
TGTGCCAGCAGCGTAGTGGGGACTAGCGGGAGTAATGAGCAGTTCTTC,CASSVVGTSGSNEQFF,TRBV9,.,TRBJ2-1,TRBD2
TGTGCCTGTAGCGGACTAGCGGGAGCCTACGAGCAGTACTTC,CACSGLAGAYEQYF,TRBV30,.,TRBJ2-7,TRBD2
TGTGCACGCGCCTCGGACAGTGGGGTGGGCTACACCTTC,CARASDSGVGYTF,TRBV30,.,TRBJ1-2,.
TGTGCCAGCAGTGACTCTGTAACCGCTACGGGGGGCTACACCTTC,CASSDSVTATGGYTF,TRBV6-4,once,TRBJ1-2,.
TGCGCCAGCCGGAGGACTAGCACAGATACGCAGTATTTT,CASRRTSTDTQYF,TRBV5-1,once,TRBJ2-3,.
TGTGCCAGCAGCGGACTAGCGGGAGGGCCAGATGAGCAGTTCTTC,CASSGLAGGPDEQFF,TRBV25-1,.,TRBJ2-1,TRBD2
TGTGCCAGCAGTTTGATTTCAGGGGGCGCCGTCCGCGAGCAGTACTTC,CASSLISGGAVREQYF,TRBV28,once,TRBJ2-7,TRBD1
TGTGCCAGCACCCCCCTCGAGGGGAACACTGAAGCTTTCTTT,CASTPLEGNTEAFF,TRBV6-5,.,TRBJ1-1,.
TGTGCCAGCAGTGGCTACAGGGATACAGGCACTGAAGCTTTCTTT,CASSGYRDTGTEAFF,TRBV25-1,.,TRBJ1-1,.
TGTGCCACCAGCAGAGTGGGACAGGGGGCTGGATCTGGGGCCAACGTCCTGACTTTC,CATSRVGQGAGSGANVLTF,TRBV15,.,TRBJ2-6,TRBD1
TGTGCCAGCTCACCGTATGTGGTTCCTAGCAACTACGAGCAGTACTTC,CASSPYVVPSNYEQYF,TRBV18,.,TRBJ2-7,.
TGTGCCAGCAGCGCCGATTACAGGGGCGAGCAGTACTTC,CASSADYRGEQYF,TRBV5-4,.,TRBJ2-7,TRBD1
TGTGCCAGCAGCTTTGACAGGGTCTATCAAGAGACCCAGTACTTC,CASSFDRVYQETQYF,TRBV5-6,.,TRBJ2-5,TRBD1
TGCGCCAGCAGCTTTAGATCTGGGGCTCGGGAAAAACTGTTTTTT,CASSFRSGAREKLFF,TRBV5-1,.,TRBJ1-4,.
TGTGCCAGCAGTTCCGGCCGGGGAGGTGGCGAGCAGTACTTC,CASSSGRGGGEQYF,TRBV11-2,.,TRBJ2-7,.
TGTGCCAGCAGCTCGGTCGGGACTAGCGGGATCAATGAGCAGTTCTTC,CASSSVGTSGINEQFF,TRBV11-3,.,TRBJ2-1,TRBD2
TGTGCCAGCAGCCCGGGTGGCGCAGGGTTACAGCCCCAGCATTTT,CASSPGGAGLQPQHF,TRBV28,once,TRBJ1-5,.
TGTGCCAGCAGTCCCGGGCAGGGAGGGGAAGGCTACACCTTC,CASSPGQGGEGYTF,TRBV6-6,.,TRBJ1-2,.
TGTGCCAGCAGTTTATCCGGACAGGGGGGGGTAAACTATGGCTACACCTTC,CASSLSGQGGVNYGYTF,TRBV28,.,TRBJ1-2,TRBD1
TGTGCCAGCAGCGCGACAGGGGACTTCAGCCTAGGCACAGATACGCAGTATTTT,CASSATGDFSLGTDTQYF,TRBV4-2,.,TRBJ2-3,TRBD1
TGTGCCAGTAGTGACATCAGCAATCAGCCCCAGCATTTT,CASSDISNQPQHF,TRBV19,.,TRBJ1-5,.
TGTGCCAGCAGCTTACTGTCTCTAGCGGGAGATAGCTCCTACGAGCAGTACTTC,CASSLLSLAGDSSYEQYF,TRBV7-3,once,TRBJ2-7,TRBD2
TGTGCCAGCAGTCCCTATGACAGAAATGAGCAGTTCTTC,CASSPYDRNEQFF,TRBV27,.,TRBJ2-1,.
TGTGCCACAGGAAGACGGACTGAAGCTTTCTTT,CATGRRTEAFF,TRBV6-6,.,TRBJ1-1,.
TGTGCCAGCAGTTACTCTCCTATCTTCAATGAGCAGTTCTTC,CASSYSPIFNEQFF,TRBV6-5,.,TRBJ2-1,.
TGTGCCAGCAGATCTCGGGAGGTCGAGCAGTACTTC,CASRSREVEQYF,TRBV2,.,TRBJ2-7,TRBD2
TGTGCCAGCAGCCCTCTAGCGGGCACCTCCTACAATGAGCAGTTCTTC,CASSPLAGTSYNEQFF,TRBV7-3,.,TRBJ2-1,TRBD2
TGTGCCAGCAGCTGGTCGACAGGTCCCAAAAACATTCAGTACTTC,CASSWSTGPKNIQYF,TRBV7-9,.,TRBJ2-4,.
TGTGCCAGCAGCGGACTAGCGGGAGTAGATACGCAGTATTTT,CASSGLAGVDTQYF,TRBV6-5,.,TRBJ2-3,TRBD2
TGCGCCAGCAGCTTGGGATTTCGGGTTTCATCCTACAATGAGCAGTTCTTC,CASSLGFRVSSYNEQFF,TRBV5-1,.,TRBJ2-1,.
TGCGCCAGCAGCCCTCTGAGGAGTCGGAGTAACGAGCAGTACTTC,CASSPLRSRSNEQYF,TRBV5-1,.,TRBJ2-7,.
TGTGCCAGCAGCTTAGATGGGACTACCCGATCCTACGAGCAGTACTTC,CASSLDGTTRSYEQYF,TRBV7-2,.,TRBJ2-7,TRBD2
TGTGCCAGCAGTTACATGGACAGGGGTTCCTACGAGCAGTACTTC,CASSYMDRGSYEQYF,TRBV6-5,.,TRBJ2-7,TRBD1
TGTGCCAGCAGCGTACTGTCTGGAGGGAACGAAAAACTGTTTTTT,CASSVLSGGNEKLFF,TRBV9,few,TRBJ1-4,.
TGCGCCAGCAGGCGGGAGAGTAGCAATGAGCAGTTCTTC,CASRRESSNEQFF,TRBV5-1,.,TRBJ2-1,TRBD2
TGTGCCAGTCCCGTTGCCGGGGTTCAGCCCCAGCATTTT,CASPVAGVQPQHF,TRBV9,.,TRBJ1-5,.